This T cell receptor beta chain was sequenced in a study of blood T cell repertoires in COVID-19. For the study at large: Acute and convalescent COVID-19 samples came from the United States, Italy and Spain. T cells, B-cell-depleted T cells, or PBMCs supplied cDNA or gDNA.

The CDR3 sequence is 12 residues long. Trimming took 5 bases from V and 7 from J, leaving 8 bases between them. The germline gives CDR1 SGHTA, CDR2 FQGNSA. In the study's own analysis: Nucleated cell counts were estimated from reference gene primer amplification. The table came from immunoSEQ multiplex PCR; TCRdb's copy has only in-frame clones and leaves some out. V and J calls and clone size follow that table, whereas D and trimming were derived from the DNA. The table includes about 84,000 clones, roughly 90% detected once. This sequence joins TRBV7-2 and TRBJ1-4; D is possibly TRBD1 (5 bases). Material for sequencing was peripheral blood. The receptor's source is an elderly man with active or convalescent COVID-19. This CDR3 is CASSLRGEKLFF. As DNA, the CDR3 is TGTGCCAGCAGCCTAAGGGGTGAAAAACTGTTTTTT.